This T cell receptor (beta chain) stems from a study of cytotoxic CD8 clonotypes in ibrutinib-treated CLL (dated by TCRdb to about 2021). Some background on the complete study: The cohort had ten to twelve relapsed/refractory and approximately 15 treatment-naive patients; some 17 were IGHV unmutated. Partial responses were observed in some 24 patients and complete responses in 2; after a median follow-up of 68 months, remission was maintained in 14 patients and progression was observed in approximately 12. Samples at response were collected after a median of 12 months of treatment, with a range of about 6 to 36 months. Samples averaged about 260,000 productive templates and just under 95,000 productive rearrangements. Of the 86 participants in the trial, 20 to 30 had longitudinal samples available. Cryopreserved peripheral blood mononuclear cells were obtained prior to treatment, at the time of response, and at either disease progression or sustained remission. Every remission and progressive disease sample was obtained while ibrutinib was still being received by the patients. The investigation overall reported the following: At ibrutinib response clonality went up, during sustained remission it held steady, and at progression it dropped back toward baseline. Sustained-remission and progressing patients did not have matched sampling times, and lymph node repertoires were not examined. At baseline, clonality was higher than in age-matched healthy donors and showed a strong correlation with circulating CD8+ T-cell counts. Public clonotypes were rare and either shrank or stayed stable during treatment, and the rise in clonality at ibrutinib response reflected expansion of private clonotypes.

For CDR1 and CDR2, the germline V gene lists ENHRY and SYGVKD. V is shortened by 2 bases, J by 6 bases, and the region joining them spans 17 bases. The CDR3 measures 15 amino acids from cysteine to phenylalanine. Just the 45-base CDR3 DNA is kept, in frame starting at base 1. Explained via the paper, the time point label denotes: progressive disease on ibrutinib. For TCR beta library preparation, 1.5 to 2 micrograms of genomic DNA was extracted from cryopreserved PBMCs. Longitudinal blood samples from CLL patients on ibrutinib monotherapy were analyzed using high-throughput TCR beta sequencing. Patients were enrolled in a phase 2 open-label single-center ibrutinib monotherapy trial. About this clone itself: Its antigen remains undetermined. No base quality values were provided; no much bigger clone lies one nucleotide off.

The goal of deep resolution MiSeq sequencing was a depth between 1 in 1 million and 1 in 200,000 T cells, and coverage averaged 10x per clonotype. The immunoSEQ hsTCRB Kit was used to generate the TCR beta libraries. From the authors' description of their analysis: The data were analyzed with ImmunoSEQ Analyzer and ImmunoSEQ Data Assistant, and V, D and J gene assignments followed IMGT definitions. Clonality was computed as one minus normalized Shannon entropy of productive rearrangement frequencies, ranging from 0 to 1. Only overrepresented clonotypes making up at least 0.05% of the repertoire of each patient were included in the public clonotype analysis. About a dozen age-matched healthy donor repertoires from immuneACCESS were used as controls for clonality. Here the immuneACCESS table is served through TCRdb, limited to in-frame sequences with V and J called. Missing clones are a known gap in these copies; in checked studies unresolved V genes cover under half, and the rest lacks a known reason. The V and J calls and clone size are taken from that table; D and trimming were inferred from the DNA. A total of about 160,000 clones appear in this sample, 70% to 90% of them only once. The biggest ten clones account for about 2.9% of the sample.

The chain employs TRBV10-3 and TRBJ2-7; a weak D assignment points to TRBD2 (6 bases agree). The material sequenced was PBMCs, taken at disease progression, from a patient treated with ibrutinib. The origin of this receptor is a human donor with chronic lymphocytic leukemia. The sequence in DNA is TGTGCCATCAGTGAGGGGTGGGTGACTAGTGTCGAGCAGTACTTC. This codes for CAISEGWVTSVEQYF.